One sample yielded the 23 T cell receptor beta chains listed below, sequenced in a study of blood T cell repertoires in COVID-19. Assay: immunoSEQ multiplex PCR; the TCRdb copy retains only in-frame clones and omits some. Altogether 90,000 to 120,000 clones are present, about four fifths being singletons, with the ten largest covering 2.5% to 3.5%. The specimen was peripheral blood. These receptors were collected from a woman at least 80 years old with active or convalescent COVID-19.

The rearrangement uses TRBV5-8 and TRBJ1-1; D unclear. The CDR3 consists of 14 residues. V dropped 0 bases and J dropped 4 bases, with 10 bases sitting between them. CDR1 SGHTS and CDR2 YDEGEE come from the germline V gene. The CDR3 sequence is CASSLETGTTEAFF. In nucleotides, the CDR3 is TGTGCCAGCAGCTTGGAAACTGGTACCACTGAAGCTTTCTTT.

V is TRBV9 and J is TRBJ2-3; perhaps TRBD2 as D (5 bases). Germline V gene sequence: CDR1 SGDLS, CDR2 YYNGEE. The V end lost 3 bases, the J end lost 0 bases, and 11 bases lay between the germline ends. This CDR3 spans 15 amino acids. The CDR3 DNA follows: TGTGCCAGCAGCGATGTCGGGATCAGCACAGATACGCAGTATTTT. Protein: CASSDVGISTDTQYF.

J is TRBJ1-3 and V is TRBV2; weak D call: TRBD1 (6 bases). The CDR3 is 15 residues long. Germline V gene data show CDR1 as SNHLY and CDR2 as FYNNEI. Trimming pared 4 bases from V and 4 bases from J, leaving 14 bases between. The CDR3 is CASSVRGARGNTIYF. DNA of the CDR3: TGTGCCAGCAGTGTGCGGGGGGCGCGGGGAAACACCATATATTTT.

Here the CDR3 DNA reads TGTGCCACCAGTGATTTCAGGGGGCTAGACACCGGGGAGCTGTTTTTT. It encodes CATSDFRGLDTGELFF. The chain uses TRBV24-1 and TRBJ2-2; TRBD1 agrees at 8 bases. The CDR3 consists of 16 residues. V gave up 1 base and J gave up 3 bases; unmatched junction bases: 3. Germline CDR1 reads KGHDR; CDR2 reads SFDVKD.

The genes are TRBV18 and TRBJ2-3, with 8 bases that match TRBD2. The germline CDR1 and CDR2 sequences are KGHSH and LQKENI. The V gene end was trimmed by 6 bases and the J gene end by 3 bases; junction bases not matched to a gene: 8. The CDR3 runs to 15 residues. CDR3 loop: CASSLLADRTDTQYF. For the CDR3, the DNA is TGTGCCAGCTCTCTACTAGCGGATAGGACAGATACGCAGTATTTT.

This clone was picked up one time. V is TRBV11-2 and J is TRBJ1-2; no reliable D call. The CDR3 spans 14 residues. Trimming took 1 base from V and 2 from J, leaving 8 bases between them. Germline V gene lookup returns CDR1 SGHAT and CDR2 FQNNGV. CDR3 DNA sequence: TGTGCCAGCAGCTTAGTAGGGAGCAACTATGGCTACACCTTC. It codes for CASSLVGSNYGYTF.

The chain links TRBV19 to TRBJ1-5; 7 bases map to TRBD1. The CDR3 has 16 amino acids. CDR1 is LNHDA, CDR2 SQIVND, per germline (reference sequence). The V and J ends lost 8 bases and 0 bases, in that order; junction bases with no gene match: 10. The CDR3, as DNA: TGTGCCAGTGCCGAGGGGGCCCGGGTTAGCAATCAGCCCCAGCATTTT. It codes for CASAEGARVSNQPQHF.

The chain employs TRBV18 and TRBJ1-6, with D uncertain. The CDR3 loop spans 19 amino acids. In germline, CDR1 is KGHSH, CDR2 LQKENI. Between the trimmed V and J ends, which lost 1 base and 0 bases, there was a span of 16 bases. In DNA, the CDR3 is TGTGCCAGCTCACCACGGAGCCTGGCCTCGAGCTCCTATAATTCACCCCTCCACTTT. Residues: CASSPRSLASSSYNSPLHF. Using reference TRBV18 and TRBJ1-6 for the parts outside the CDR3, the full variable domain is NAGVMQNPRHLVRRRGQEARLRCSPMKGHSHVYWYRQLPEEGLKFMVYLQKENIIDESGMPKERFSAEFPKEGPSILRIQQVVRGDSAAYFCASSPRSLASSSYNSPLHFGNGTRLTVT.

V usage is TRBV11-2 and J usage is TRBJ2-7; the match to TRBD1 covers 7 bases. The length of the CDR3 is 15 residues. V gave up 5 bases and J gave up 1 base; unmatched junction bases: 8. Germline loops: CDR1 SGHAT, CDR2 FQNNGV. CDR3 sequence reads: CASSKHPGQSYEQYF. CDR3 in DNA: TGTGCCAGCAGCAAGCACCCGGGACAGTCCTACGAGCAGTACTTC.

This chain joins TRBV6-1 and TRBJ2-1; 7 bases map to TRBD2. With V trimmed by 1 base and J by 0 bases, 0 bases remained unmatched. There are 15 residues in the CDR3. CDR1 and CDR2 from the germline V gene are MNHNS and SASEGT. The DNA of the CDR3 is TGTGCCAGCAGTGAAGGCGGGAGCTCCTACAATGAGCAGTTCTTC. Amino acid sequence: CASSEGGSSYNEQFF.

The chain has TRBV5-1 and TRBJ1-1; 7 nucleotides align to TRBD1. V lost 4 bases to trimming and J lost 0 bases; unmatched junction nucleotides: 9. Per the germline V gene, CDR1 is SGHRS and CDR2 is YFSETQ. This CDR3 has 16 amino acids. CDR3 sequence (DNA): TGCGCCAGCAGCGGGGGACAGAATAACATGAACACTGAAGCTTTCTTT. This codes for CASSGGQNNMNTEAFF.

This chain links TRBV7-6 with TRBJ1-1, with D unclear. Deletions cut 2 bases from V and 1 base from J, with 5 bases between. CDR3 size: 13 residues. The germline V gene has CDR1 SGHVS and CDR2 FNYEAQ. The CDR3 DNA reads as TGTGCCAGCAGCTTACAGGAGAACACTGAAGCTTTCTTT. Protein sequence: CASSLQENTEAFF.

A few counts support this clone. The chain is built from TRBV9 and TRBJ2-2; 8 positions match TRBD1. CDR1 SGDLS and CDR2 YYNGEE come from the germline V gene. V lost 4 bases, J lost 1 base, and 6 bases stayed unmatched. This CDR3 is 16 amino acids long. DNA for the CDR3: TGTGCCAGCAGCCTTAGGACAGGGTGGAACACCGGGGAGCTGTTTTTT. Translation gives CASSLRTGWNTGELFF.

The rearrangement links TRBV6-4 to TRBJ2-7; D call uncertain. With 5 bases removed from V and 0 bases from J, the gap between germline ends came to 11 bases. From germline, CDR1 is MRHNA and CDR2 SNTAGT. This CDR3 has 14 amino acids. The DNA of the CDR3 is TGTGCCAGCAGTCCCAACCCCAGCTCCTACGAGCAGTACTTC. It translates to CASSPNPSSYEQYF.

The CDR3 reads CASSVAGRGGETQYF. The CDR3 nucleotides are TGTGCCAGCAGCGTAGCGGGGAGGGGAGGGGAGACCCAGTACTTC. The gene calls are TRBV9 and TRBJ2-5, with 7 nucleotides matching TRBD2. Trimming at V came to 0 bases and at J to 5 bases, leaving 7 bases not matched to a gene. Germline V gene data show CDR1 as SGDLS and CDR2 as YYNGEE. This CDR3 spans 15 amino acids.

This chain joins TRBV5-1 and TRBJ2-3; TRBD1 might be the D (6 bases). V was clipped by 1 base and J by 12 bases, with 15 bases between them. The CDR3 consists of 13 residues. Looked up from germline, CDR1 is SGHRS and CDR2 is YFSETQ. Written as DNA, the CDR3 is TGCGCCAGCAGCTTGAACTCAGGGGTGAGTCAGTATTTT. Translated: CASSLNSGVSQYF. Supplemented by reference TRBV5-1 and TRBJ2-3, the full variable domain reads KAGVTQTPRYLIKTRGQQVTLSCSPISGHRSVSWYQQTPGQGLQFLFEYFSETQRNKGNFPGRFSGRQFSNSRSEMNVSTLELGDSALYLCASSLNSGVSQYFGPGTRLTVL.

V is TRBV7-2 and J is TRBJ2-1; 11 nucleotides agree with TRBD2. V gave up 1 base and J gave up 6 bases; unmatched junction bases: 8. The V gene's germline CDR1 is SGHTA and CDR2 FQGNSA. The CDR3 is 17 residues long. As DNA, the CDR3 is TGTGCCAGCAGCTTAGTAGCCGGGCTAGCGGGGGGCAATGAGCAGTTCTTC. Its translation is CASSLVAGLAGGNEQFF.

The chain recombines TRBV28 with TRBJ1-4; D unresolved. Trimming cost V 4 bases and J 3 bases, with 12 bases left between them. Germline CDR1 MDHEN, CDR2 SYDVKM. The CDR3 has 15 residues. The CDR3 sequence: CASSSPAGSNEKLFF. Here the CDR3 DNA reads TGTGCCAGCAGTTCCCCGGCAGGTTCTAATGAAAAACTGTTTTTT.

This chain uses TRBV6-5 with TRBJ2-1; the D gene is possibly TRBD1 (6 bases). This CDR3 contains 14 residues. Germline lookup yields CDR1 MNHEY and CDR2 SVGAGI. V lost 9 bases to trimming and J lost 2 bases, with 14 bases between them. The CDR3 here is CASCLDSPYNEQFF. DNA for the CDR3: TGTGCCAGTTGCCTGGACAGCCCCTACAATGAGCAGTTCTTC.

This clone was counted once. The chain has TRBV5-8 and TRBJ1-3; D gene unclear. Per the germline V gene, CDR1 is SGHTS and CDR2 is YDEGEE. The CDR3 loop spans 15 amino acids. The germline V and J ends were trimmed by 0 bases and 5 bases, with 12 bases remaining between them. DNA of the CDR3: TGTGCCAGCAGCTTGGTCGGGGTCGGCAGAAACACCATATATTTT. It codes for CASSLVGVGRNTIYF.

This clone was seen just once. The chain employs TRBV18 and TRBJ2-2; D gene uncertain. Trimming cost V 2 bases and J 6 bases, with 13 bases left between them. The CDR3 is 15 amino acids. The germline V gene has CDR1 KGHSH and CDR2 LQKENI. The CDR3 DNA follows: TGTGCCAGCTCACCAGACGGGTTTCGGGCCGGGGAGCTGTTTTTT. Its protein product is CASSPDGFRAGELFF.

DNA for the CDR3: TGTGCCAGCTCTCCCCGGACAGGGGGGACCACCGGGGAGCTGTTTTTT. This gives the protein CASSPRTGGTTGELFF. The rearrangement links TRBV18 to TRBJ2-2, with 10 positions matching TRBD1. The V gene's germline CDR1 is KGHSH and CDR2 LQKENI. The CDR3 runs to 16 residues. The junction had 8 bases not matched to a gene; V was cut back by 6 bases and J by 4 bases.

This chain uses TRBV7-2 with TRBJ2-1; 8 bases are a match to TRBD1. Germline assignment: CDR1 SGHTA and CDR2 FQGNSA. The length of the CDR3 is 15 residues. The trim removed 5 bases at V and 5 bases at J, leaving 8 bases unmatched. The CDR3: CASSLPGTGNNEQFF. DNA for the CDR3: TGTGCCAGCAGCCTTCCCGGGACAGGAAACAATGAGCAGTTCTTC.